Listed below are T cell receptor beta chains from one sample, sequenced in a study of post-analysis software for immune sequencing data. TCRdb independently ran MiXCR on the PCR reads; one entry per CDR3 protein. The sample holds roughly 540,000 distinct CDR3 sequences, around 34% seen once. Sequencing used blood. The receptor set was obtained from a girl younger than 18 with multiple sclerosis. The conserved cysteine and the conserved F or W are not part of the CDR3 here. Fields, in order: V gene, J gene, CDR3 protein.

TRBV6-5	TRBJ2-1	ASSHGDGTDYNEQF
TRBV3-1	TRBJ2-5	ASSHLTSVGETQY
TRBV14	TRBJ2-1	ASSQSGGGAEQF
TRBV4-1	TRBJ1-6	ASSKPGGRNYSPLH
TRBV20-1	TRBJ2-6	SARRYSGANVLT
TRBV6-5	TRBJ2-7	ASSSTGTGTYEQY
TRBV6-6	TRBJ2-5	ASRDGLFQETQY
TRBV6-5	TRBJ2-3	ASSYLTGATSTDTQY
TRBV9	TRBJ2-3	ASSEPGGGRTDTQY
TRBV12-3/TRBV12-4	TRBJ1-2	ASSLALQSGYGYT
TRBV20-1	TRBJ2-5	SARDQGRETQY
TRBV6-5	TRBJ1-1	ASSGPGVLVNTEAF
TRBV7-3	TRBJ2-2	ASSLTQLENTGELF
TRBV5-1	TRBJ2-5	ASSWTPGGPETQY
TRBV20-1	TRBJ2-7	SARAGDSQGEQY
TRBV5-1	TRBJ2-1	ASSLQAGGPDEQF
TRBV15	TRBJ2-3	ATSGRREWGTDTQY
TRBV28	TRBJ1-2	ATEGGNYGYT
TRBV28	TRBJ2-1	ATRQGNDYNEQF
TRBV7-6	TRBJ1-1	ASSFPGDTEAF
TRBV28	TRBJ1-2	ASSSKWTGGYGYT
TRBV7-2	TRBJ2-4	ASSWAPGQGQDIQY
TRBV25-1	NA	ASSVGGHEQY
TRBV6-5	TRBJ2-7	ASSPSTGERAYEQY
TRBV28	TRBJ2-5	ASRGGQNQETQY
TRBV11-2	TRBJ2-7	ASSSERVSYEQY
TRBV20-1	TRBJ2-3	SARDSSPTDTQY
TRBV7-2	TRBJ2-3	ASSRDRSARTDTQY
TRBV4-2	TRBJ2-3	ASSALAGIRTDTQY
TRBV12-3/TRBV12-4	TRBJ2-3	ASHPGELVFGTDTQY
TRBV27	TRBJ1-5	ASSSLRTGPNQPQH
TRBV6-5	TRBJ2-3	ASRLEMGTDTQY
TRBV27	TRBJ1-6	ASSLTQGAGSYPYNSPLH
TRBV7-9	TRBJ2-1	ASSLAPGGVYNEQF
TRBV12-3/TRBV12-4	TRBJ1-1	ASSLRGQSMNTEAF
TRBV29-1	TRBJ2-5	SGVGGGGETQY
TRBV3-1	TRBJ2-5	ASSPLGTSGQETQY
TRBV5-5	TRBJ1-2	ASSLDFVMTYGYT
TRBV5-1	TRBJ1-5	ASSWGDGSQGPQH
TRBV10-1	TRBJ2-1	ASSEYLGSNEQF
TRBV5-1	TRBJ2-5	ASSLHANAETQY
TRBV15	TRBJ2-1	ATSRPSGLADNEQF
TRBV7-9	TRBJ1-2	ASSSRLGYT
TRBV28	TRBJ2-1	ASSFVRDRSYNEQF
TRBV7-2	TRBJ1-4	ASSSWTGEKLF
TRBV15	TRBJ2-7	ATSRDSGYEQY
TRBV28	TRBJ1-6	AIRDSNSPLH
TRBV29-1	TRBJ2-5	SAGQAESFQETQY
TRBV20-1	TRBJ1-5	SALDSGLPNQPQH
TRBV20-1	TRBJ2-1	SASRPRGSSIYNEQF
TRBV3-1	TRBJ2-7	ASSQERLAGGGEQY
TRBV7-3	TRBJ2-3	ASSRAGGSTDTQY
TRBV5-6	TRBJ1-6	ASSRSPSDNSPLH
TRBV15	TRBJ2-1	ATSRHRQRVPNEQF
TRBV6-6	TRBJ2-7	ASSYRFLGEQY
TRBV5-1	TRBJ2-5	ASSSGPGAGETQY